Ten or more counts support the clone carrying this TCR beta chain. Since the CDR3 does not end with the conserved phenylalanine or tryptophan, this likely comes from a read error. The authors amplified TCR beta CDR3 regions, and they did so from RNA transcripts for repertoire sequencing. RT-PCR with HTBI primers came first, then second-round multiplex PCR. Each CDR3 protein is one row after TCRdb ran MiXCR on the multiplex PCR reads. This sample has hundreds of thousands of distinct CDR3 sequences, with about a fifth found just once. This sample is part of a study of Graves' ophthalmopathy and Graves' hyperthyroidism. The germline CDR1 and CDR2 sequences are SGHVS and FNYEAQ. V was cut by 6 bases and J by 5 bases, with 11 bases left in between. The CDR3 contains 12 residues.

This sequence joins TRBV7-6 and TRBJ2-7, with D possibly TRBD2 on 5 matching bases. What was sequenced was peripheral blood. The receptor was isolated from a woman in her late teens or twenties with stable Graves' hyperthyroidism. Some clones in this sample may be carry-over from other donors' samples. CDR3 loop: CASSPGLDEQYL. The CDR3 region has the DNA TGTGCCAGCAGTCCCGGACTCGACGAGCAGTACCTC.